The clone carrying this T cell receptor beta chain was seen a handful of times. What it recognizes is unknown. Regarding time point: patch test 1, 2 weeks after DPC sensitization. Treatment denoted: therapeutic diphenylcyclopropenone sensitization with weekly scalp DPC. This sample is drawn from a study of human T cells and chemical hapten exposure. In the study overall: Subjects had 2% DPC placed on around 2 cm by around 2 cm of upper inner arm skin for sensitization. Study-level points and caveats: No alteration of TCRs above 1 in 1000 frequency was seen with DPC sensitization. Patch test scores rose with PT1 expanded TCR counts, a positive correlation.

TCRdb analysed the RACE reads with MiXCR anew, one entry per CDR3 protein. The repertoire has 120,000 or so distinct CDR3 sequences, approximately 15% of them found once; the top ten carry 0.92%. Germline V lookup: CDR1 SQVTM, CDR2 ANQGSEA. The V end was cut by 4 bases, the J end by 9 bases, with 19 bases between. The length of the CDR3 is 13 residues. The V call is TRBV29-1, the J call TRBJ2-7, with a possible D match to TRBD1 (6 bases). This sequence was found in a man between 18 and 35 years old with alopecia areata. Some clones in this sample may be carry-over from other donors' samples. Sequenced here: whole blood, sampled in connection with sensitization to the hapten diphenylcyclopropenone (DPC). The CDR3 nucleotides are TGCAGCGTTGGGCCACAGGGTGAGATAGGGCAGTACTTC. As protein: CSVGPQGEIGQYF.